The entry below describes one T cell receptor beta chain. Its antigen remains unidentified. Caucasian individuals from Russia who were healthy and aged about 6 to 90 acted as donors. Isolation yielded PBMCs, at least 6 million per sample, in every case. The data are from a study of blood T cells in healthy people across ages. Study context: For every two T cells, template switching captured about one barcoded beta molecule.

PCR was performed a second time for about 6 to 12 cycles using a sample-barcoded 5' primer and a J-beta primer mix. One entry per CDR3 protein, called by TCRdb with MiXCR from the 5' RACE reads. The sample yields about 640,000 distinct CDR3 sequences, under 70% seen once. Findings of the study overall: Researchers deemed the diversity estimates from one million T cells underestimates.

Germline CDR1 reads SNHLY; CDR2 reads FYNNEI. The germline V and J ends were trimmed by 5 bases and 4 bases, with 14 bases remaining between them. The CDR3 is 14 residues long. The source material was blood. The source of this sequence is a man in his sixties in good health. The chain carries TRBV2 and TRBJ1-2; D gene ambiguous. The CDR3 loop reads CASSRSQGLYGYTF. The DNA for the CDR3 is TGTGCCAGCAGTAGAAGCCAAGGACTCTATGGCTACACCTTC.